The clone carrying this TCR beta chain is a singleton in its sample. Antigen specificity is unknown. The data were taken from a study of OX40 agonist ivuxolimab in advanced cancers. Study summary: An agonistic human IgG2 monoclonal antibody against OX40 (CD134) was given. Partial responses were observed in three patients, of whom one had hepatocellular carcinoma and two had cutaneous melanoma. Whole-study findings and limits: No determination was made of the antigen specificity of the expanded peripheral T cells. Partly responding patients at 0.1-3.0 mg/kg showed some of the smallest clonal expansion.

With 7 bases removed from V and 0 bases from J, the gap between germline ends came to 19 bases. The CDR3 loop spans 17 amino acids. The V gene's germline CDR1 is MDHEN and CDR2 SYDVKM. Here immunoSEQ multiplex PCR was the method, and the copy in TCRdb shows in-frame clones only, minus some. The sample includes about 91,000 clones, around 85% of them seen just once. Sequencing used CD4+ or CD8+ T cells sorted from blood, obtained in a trial of the OX40 agonist ivuxolimab. The chain employs TRBV28 and TRBJ2-4; D remains ambiguous. The source of this sequence is an adult with an advanced solid tumor such as melanoma, head and neck, liver or kidney cancer. CDR3 loop: CASTDIGSRLAKNIQYF. CDR3 DNA sequence: TGTGCCAGCACCGACATCGGGTCGCGGCTAGCCAAAAACATTCAGTACTTC.